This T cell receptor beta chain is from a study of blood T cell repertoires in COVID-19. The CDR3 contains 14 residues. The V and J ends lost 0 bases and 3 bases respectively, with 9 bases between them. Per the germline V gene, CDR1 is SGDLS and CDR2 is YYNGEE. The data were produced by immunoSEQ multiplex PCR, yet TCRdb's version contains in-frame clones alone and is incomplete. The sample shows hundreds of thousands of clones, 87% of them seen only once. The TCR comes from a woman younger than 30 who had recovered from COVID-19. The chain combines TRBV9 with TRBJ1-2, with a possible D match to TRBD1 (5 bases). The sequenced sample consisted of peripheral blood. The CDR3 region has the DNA TGTGCCAGCAGCGTAGACGGGGGAGACTATGGCTACACCTTC. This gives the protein CASSVDGGDYGYTF. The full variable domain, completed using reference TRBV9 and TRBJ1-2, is DSGVTQTPKHLITATGQRVTLRCSPRSGDLSVYWYQQSLDQGLQFLIQYYNGEERAKGNILERFSAQQFPDLHSELNLSSLELGDSALYFCASSVDGGDYGYTFGSGTRLTVV.